The 23 T cell receptor beta chains below were found in one sample sequenced in a study of blood T cells in healthy people across ages. Then a second PCR, running about 6 to 12 cycles, was carried out with a sample-barcoded 5' primer and a J-beta primer mix. Each CDR3 protein gets one entry after TCRdb re-called the 5' RACE reads with MiXCR. The sample has about 780,000 distinct CDR3 sequences, about half seen once. Sequencing was performed on blood. The source of these receptors is a man older than 75 in good health.

This chain joins TRBV29-1 and TRBJ2-5, with 10 bases identical to TRBD1. This CDR3 spans 14 amino acids. Germline V CDR1 and CDR2: SQVTM, ANQGSEA. V lost 2 bases, J lost 7 bases, and 7 bases stayed unmatched. As DNA, the CDR3 is TGCAGCGTTGAATGGGGGACAGGGGTTGGGACCCAGTACTTC. Protein: CSVEWGTGVGTQYF.

This clonotype turned up a few times. The V and J genes are TRBV20-1 and TRBJ2-7; TRBD2 aligns across 9 bases. This CDR3 is 17 amino acids long. The V segment lost 0 bases and the J segment 7 bases; nucleotides outside the gene matches: 16. Germline V gene sequence: CDR1 DFQATT, CDR2 SNEGSKA (reference sequence). This CDR3 is CSARDPQLAGIYNEQYF. CDR3 nucleotide sequence: TGCAGTGCTAGAGACCCACAACTAGCGGGTATATACAATGAGCAGTACTTC.

J is TRBJ1-5 and V is TRBV5-5, with a possible D match to TRBD1 (6 bases). The germline gives CDR1 SGHKS, CDR2 YYEKEE (reference sequence). Between the trimmed V and J ends, which lost 0 bases and 7 bases, there was a span of 17 bases. This CDR3 contains 16 residues. CDR3 coding DNA: TGTGCCAGCAGCTTGGATCCCGGGACAAGGTTACAGCCCCAGCATTTT. Amino acid sequence: CASSLDPGTRLQPQHF.

The V and J genes are TRBV15 and TRBJ2-1; D possibly corresponds to TRBD1 (5 bases). The germline V gene has CDR1 LNHNV and CDR2 YYDKDF (reference sequence). This CDR3 comprises 15 residues. CDR3 bases: TGTGGCGCCAGCAGAGCCGGACACTCCTACAATGAGCAGTTCTTC. This codes for CGASRAGHSYNEQFF.

This clonotype has only a few counts. This rearrangement joins TRBV29-1 to TRBJ2-1, with D possibly being TRBD2 (5 bases). The J call may not be correct, given that the DNA end is closer to TRBJ2-7. The germline CDR1 and CDR2 sequences are SQVTM and ANQGSEA. The length of the CDR3 is 14 residues. CDR3 sequence: CSVVVGSSYNEQYF. The DNA for the CDR3 is TGCAGCGTTGTCGTGGGGAGCTCCTACAATGAGCAGTACTTC.

The rearrangement links TRBV20-1 to TRBJ2-1; 8 nucleotides agree with TRBD2. Per the germline V gene, CDR1 is DFQATT and CDR2 is SNEGSKA (reference sequence). There are 15 residues in the CDR3. The CDR3 region is CSPYSGGGRNNEQFF. In DNA form, the CDR3 reads TGCAGCCCATATTCGGGCGGGGGGAGGAACAATGAGCAGTTCTTC.

This clonotype was counted ten times or more. The chain is built from TRBV15 and TRBJ2-1; 14 nucleotides agree with TRBD2. CDR1 is LNHNV, CDR2 YYDKDF, per germline (reference sequence). The V segment lost 0 bases and the J segment 9 bases; nucleotides outside the gene matches: 10. CDR3 size: 18 residues. The CDR3 protein is CATSREGGTSGSRSEQFF. In nucleotides, the CDR3 is TGTGCCACCAGCAGAGAAGGGGGGACTAGCGGGAGTAGAAGTGAGCAGTTCTTC. Full variable domain (outside the CDR3, taken from reference TRBV15 and TRBJ2-1): DAMVIQNPRYQVTQFGKPVTLSCSQTLNHNVMYWYQQKSSQAPKLLFHYYDKDFNNEADTPDNFQSRRPNTSFCFLDIRSPGLGDTAMYLCATSREGGTSGSRSEQFFGPGTRLTVL.

This chain joins TRBV7-2 and TRBJ2-7; D might be TRBD2 (5 bases). This CDR3 comprises 14 residues. Germline V gives CDR1 SGHTA, CDR2 FQGNSA. The germline V and J ends were trimmed by 1 base and 7 bases, with 14 bases remaining between them. The DNA for the CDR3 is TGTGCCAGCAGCTTAGTTGCGGGTAACAATGAGCAGTACTTC. It is translated as CASSLVAGNNEQYF.

This clonotype was counted between two and nine times. The chain uses TRBV29-1 and TRBJ2-6; TRBD1 matches at 7 bases. The CDR3 has 17 amino acids. V lost 7 bases to trimming and J lost 0 bases; unmatched junction nucleotides: 12. Germline assignment: CDR1 SQVTM and CDR2 ANQGSEA. This CDR3 reads CSAGDSRSLSGANVLTF. For the CDR3, the DNA is TGCAGCGCCGGGGACAGTCGCTCCCTCTCTGGGGCCAACGTCCTGACTTTC.

The chain is built from TRBV3-1 and TRBJ2-6; D uncertain. This CDR3 comprises 15 residues. Trimming took off 1 base at V and 4 bases at J, with 8 bases between the two ends. Per the germline V gene, CDR1 is LGHDT and CDR2 is YNNKEL (reference sequence). CDR3: CASSQVQMGANVLTF. For the CDR3, the DNA is TGTGCCAGCAGCCAAGTTCAGATGGGGGCCAACGTCCTGACTTTC.

The rearrangement uses TRBV11-1 and TRBJ2-2; a weak D match, TRBD2 (6 bases). CDR3 length: 13 amino acids. Germline-derived CDR1 and CDR2 are SGHAT and FQDESV (reference sequence). The V end lost 4 bases, the J end lost 8 bases, and 11 bases lay between the germline ends. Here the CDR3 reads CASSSRLDGELFF. CDR3 nucleotides: TGTGCCAGCAGCTCCCGACTAGATGGGGAGCTGTTTTTT.

This chain joins TRBV20-1 and TRBJ2-5; no definite D call. The DNA end lines up better with TRBJ2-7; the J call may be wrong. This CDR3 region has 11 residues. CDR1 is DFQATT, CDR2 SNEGSKA, per germline (reference sequence). The CDR3 sequence is CSAQSAYEQYF. Here the CDR3 DNA reads TGCAGTGCGCAAAGCGCCTACGAGCAGTACTTC.

V is TRBV29-1 and J is TRBJ2-1; 7 bases agree with TRBD2. Germline CDR1 is SQVTM and CDR2 is ANQGSEA. The ends lost 0 bases at V and 7 bases at J; junction bases unmatched: 6. The CDR3 runs 14 residues. Written as DNA, the CDR3 is TGCAGCGTTGAAGAGGGAGGGAGATCGAATGAGCAGTTCTTC. Its protein product is CSVEEGGRSNEQFF.

The chain uses TRBV7-3 and TRBJ2-3, with D hard to call. This CDR3 is 15 amino acids long. The V and J ends lost 1 base and 5 bases respectively, with 13 bases between them. Germline loops: CDR1 SGHTA, CDR2 FQGTGA. This CDR3 reads CASSLMNSIGDTQYF. CDR3 in DNA: TGTGCCAGCAGCTTAATGAACTCAATCGGAGATACGCAGTATTTT.

The chain combines TRBV5-5 with TRBJ2-1; 7 bases match TRBD2. Trimming cost V 6 bases and J 0 bases; bases outside gene matches: 18. Looked up from germline, CDR1 is SGHKS and CDR2 is YYEKEE (reference sequence). The CDR3 spans 19 residues. CDR3 sequence (DNA): TGTGCCAGCATCTTTTCGGGGAGGGGCGAAAGAAGCTCCTACAATGAGCAGTTCTTC. Amino acid sequence: CASIFSGRGERSSYNEQFF.

This clonotype was counted a single time. Germline and junction disagree at one end, which may indicate a read error. This sequence joins TRBV12-3 or TRBV12-4 and TRBJ2-3; tentative D call: TRBD1 (6 bases). This CDR3 has 13 residues. The CDR3 here is CAGSGQSTDTQYF. In nucleotides, the CDR3 is TGTGCCGGCAGTGGACAGAGCACAGATACGCAGTATTTT.

The V call is TRBV10-3, the J call TRBJ2-3; D possibly matches TRBD1 or TRBD2 (5 bases each). CDR1 is ENHRY and CDR2 is SYGVKD in the germline V gene. This CDR3 has 12 residues. Trimming cost V 1 base and J 6 bases, with 5 bases left between them. The CDR3 sequence is CAISEWGDTQYF. CDR3 bases: TGTGCCATCAGTGAGTGGGGGGATACGCAGTATTTT.

The CDR3 sequence: CASSPQLAIRTDTQYF. CDR3 nucleotides: TGTGCCAGCAGCCCCCAGCTAGCGATAAGAACAGATACGCAGTATTTT. The chain employs TRBV7-2 and TRBJ2-3, with a possible D match to TRBD2 (6 bases). This CDR3 is 16 amino acids long. Germline V gene lookup returns CDR1 SGHTA and CDR2 FQGNSA. The germline V and J ends were trimmed by 5 bases and 3 bases, with 18 bases remaining between them.

The chain recombines TRBV11-3 with TRBJ2-5; weak D call: TRBD1 (6 bases). The DNA end favors TRBJ2-1, so the J call may be wrong. Germline V gene data show CDR1 as SGHNT and CDR2 as YENEEA. This CDR3 comprises 15 residues. The CDR3 nucleotides are TGTGCCAGCAGCAACCCGAGGGGGTACCAAGAGACCCAGTTCTTC. Translated: CASSNPRGYQETQFF.

The chain joins TRBV5-1 to TRBJ1-1; D unresolved. Germline CDR1 is SGHRS and CDR2 is YFSETQ. Trimming cost V 2 bases and J 6 bases, with 17 bases left between them. The CDR3 extends over 15 amino acids. The CDR3, as DNA: TGCGCCAGCAGCTTTGAGTCCACGGCGAGGGCTGAAGCTTTCTTT. Protein: CASSFESTARAEAFF.

The V call is TRBV15, the J call TRBJ2-7, with unresolved D. The germline CDR1 and CDR2 sequences are LNHNV and YYDKDF (reference sequence). Trimming took off 5 bases at V and 10 bases at J, with 15 bases between the two ends. The CDR3 is 12 amino acids. CDR3 nucleotides: TGTGCCACCAGCCTGGACCAGACAACCCAGTACTTC. Its translation is CATSLDQTTQYF.

This clonotype was seen more than once but under ten times. The rearrangement links TRBV7-9 to TRBJ2-5, with 8 bases matching TRBD2. The CDR3 is 15 residues long. V lost 5 bases and J lost 4; bases outside the gene matches: 9. Germline values: CDR1 SEHNR, CDR2 FQNEAQ (reference sequence). For the CDR3, the DNA is TGTGCCAGCAGCCCAACTAGCGGTGGGGGAGAGACCCAGTACTTC. This codes for CASSPTSGGGETQYF.

At least ten counts were recorded for this clonotype. The gene calls are TRBV3-1 and TRBJ2-3; 7 bases are shared with TRBD1. V dropped 3 bases and J dropped 0; count of bases not matched to a gene: 12. The germline gives CDR1 LGHDT, CDR2 YNNKEL (reference sequence). This CDR3 spans 18 amino acids. CDR3: CASSHRSPTGWSTDTQYF. The CDR3 bases are TGTGCCAGCAGCCACCGATCTCCGACAGGGTGGAGCACAGATACGCAGTATTTT.